This is a list of T cell receptor beta chains from one sample in a study of T-cell memory formation after mild COVID-19. TCRdb fed the 5' RACE reads into MiXCR, producing one record per CDR3 protein. Of more than 350,000 distinct CDR3 sequences listed, roughly 15% are singletons. Sequenced sample: PBMCs or a T cell subset sorted from them (not recorded which). These receptors all come from a young man who had mild COVID-19 (a few samples of this study predate the infection). Cell type and time point are not known. CDR3s include the opening cysteine and the closing phenylalanine or tryptophan. Each record gives: V gene, D gene, J gene, clone size, CDR3 DNA, CDR3 protein. A D gene is named only where the DNA matches it firmly. Size tells how often a clone was seen (once, few, many) or the class of an expanded clone, and some rows leave it out.

V gene: TRBV27
D gene: .
J gene: TRBJ2-1
clone size: .
CDR3 DNA: TGTGCCAGCAGTACGGGGGGCGGTGAGCAGTTCTTC
CDR3 protein: CASSTGGGEQFF

V gene: TRBV9
D gene: .
J gene: TRBJ2-2
clone size: few
CDR3 DNA: TGTGCCAGCAGCGTAGTTGAGGTCTCTAGCACCGGGGAGCTGTTTTTT
CDR3 protein: CASSVVEVSSTGELFF

V gene: TRBV4-1
D gene: TRBD2
J gene: TRBJ2-3
clone size: .
CDR3 DNA: TGCGCCAGCAGCAACCAGCGGGGGGGCACAGATACGCAGTATTTT
CDR3 protein: CASSNQRGGTDTQYF

V gene: TRBV21-1
D gene: .
J gene: TRBJ2-3
clone size: .
CDR3 DNA: TGTGCCAGCAGCAAAAGGGGGAGGGATACGCAGTATTTT
CDR3 protein: CASSKRGRDTQYF

V gene: TRBV7-2
D gene: .
J gene: TRBJ1-3
clone size: few
CDR3 DNA: TGTGCCAGCAGCTTATTCCCGAGTGCCGGAAACACCATATATTTT
CDR3 protein: CASSLFPSAGNTIYF

V gene: TRBV4-2
D gene: TRBD2
J gene: TRBJ2-5
clone size: .
CDR3 DNA: TGTGCCAGCAGCCAAACGGGGATTAGCGGGGGCGGAGAGACCCAGTACTTC
CDR3 protein: CASSQTGISGGGETQYF

V gene: TRBV28
D gene: .
J gene: TRBJ1-4
clone size: .
CDR3 DNA: TGTGCCAGCAGTGGGGGGAACAGGGTTGGAACTAATGAAAAACTGTTTTTT
CDR3 protein: CASSGGNRVGTNEKLFF

V gene: TRBV7-2
D gene: .
J gene: TRBJ2-7
clone size: .
CDR3 DNA: TGTGCCAGCAGCGGGATCGGCGAGCAGTACTTC
CDR3 protein: CASSGIGEQYF

V gene: TRBV9
D gene: .
J gene: TRBJ2-6
clone size: few
CDR3 DNA: TGTGCCAGCAGCGTCCAACCAGGAGCCAACGTCCTGACTTTC
CDR3 protein: CASSVQPGANVLTF

V gene: TRBV7-2
D gene: .
J gene: TRBJ2-1
clone size: .
CDR3 DNA: TGTGCCAGCAGCTTAAATCACCCGGGGGCCCCGGGGGGTGAGCAGTTCTTC
CDR3 protein: CASSLNHPGAPGGEQFF

V gene: TRBV12-3/TRBV12-4
D gene: TRBD1
J gene: TRBJ2-2
clone size: .
CDR3 DNA: TGTGCCAGCAGCCAAACGGACAGGGTAAACACCGGGGAGCTGTTTTTT
CDR3 protein: CASSQTDRVNTGELFF

V gene: TRBV29-1
D gene: .
J gene: TRBJ2-1
clone size: few
CDR3 DNA: TGCAGCGTCGGACGCGTCTACAATGAGCAGTTCTTC
CDR3 protein: CSVGRVYNEQFF

V gene: TRBV10-3
D gene: .
J gene: TRBJ1-4
clone size: .
CDR3 DNA: TGTGCCATCAGTGAAGGCCTTAATGAAAAACTGTTTTTT
CDR3 protein: CAISEGLNEKLFF

V gene: TRBV12-3/TRBV12-4
D gene: .
J gene: TRBJ1-1
clone size: .
CDR3 DNA: TGTGCCAGCAGACGCGGACAGATGAACACTGAAGCTTTCTTT
CDR3 protein: CASRRGQMNTEAFF

V gene: TRBV20-1
D gene: .
J gene: TRBJ2-5
clone size: few
CDR3 DNA: TGCAGTGCTAGAGCCTCGACTTCTGCGACAGTGACCCAGTACTTC
CDR3 protein: CSARASTSATVTQYF

V gene: TRBV24-1
D gene: .
J gene: TRBJ2-3
clone size: few
CDR3 DNA: TGTGCCTCCGCGGCAGGGAACACAGATACGCAGTATTTT
CDR3 protein: CASAAGNTDTQYF

V gene: TRBV5-4
D gene: TRBD1
J gene: TRBJ2-3
clone size: .
CDR3 DNA: TGTGCCAGCAGCCTCATCGACAGGGGCGCAGATACGCAGTATTTT
CDR3 protein: CASSLIDRGADTQYF

V gene: TRBV2
D gene: TRBD2
J gene: TRBJ2-1
clone size: .
CDR3 DNA: TGTGCCAGCGGACGAGCGGGGGGAAATCCGGGCGATGAGCAGTTCTTC
CDR3 protein: CASGRAGGNPGDEQFF

V gene: TRBV19
D gene: .
J gene: TRBJ2-2
clone size: .
CDR3 DNA: TGTGCCAGTAGTATTGTCCGAGGGGCCGGGGAGCTGTTTTTT
CDR3 protein: CASSIVRGAGELFF

V gene: TRBV7-2
D gene: .
J gene: TRBJ2-1
clone size: few
CDR3 DNA: TGTGCCAGCAGCCGAACAGGGTTAGGTGAGCAGTTCTTC
CDR3 protein: CASSRTGLGEQFF

V gene: TRBV5-5
D gene: .
J gene: TRBJ2-5
clone size: .
CDR3 DNA: TGTGCCAGCAGCCTAGCTCGGGTGGCAGTGGCGGAGAGCCAGTACTTC
CDR3 protein: CASSLARVAVAESQYF

V gene: TRBV7-9
D gene: .
J gene: TRBJ2-1
clone size: .
CDR3 DNA: TGTGCCAGCAAAGTATTCGGGGCCGGGGATGAGCAGTTCTTC
CDR3 protein: CASKVFGAGDEQFF

V gene: TRBV7-8
D gene: .
J gene: TRBJ1-4
clone size: .
CDR3 DNA: TGTGCCAGCAGCTTACAGGGGCGACTTGCAACTAATGAAAAACTGTTTTTT
CDR3 protein: CASSLQGRLATNEKLFF

V gene: TRBV2
D gene: .
J gene: TRBJ1-1
clone size: .
CDR3 DNA: TGTGCCAGCATCGGCACAAGAGCCACTGAAGCTTTCTTT
CDR3 protein: CASIGTRATEAFF

V gene: TRBV5-4
D gene: TRBD2
J gene: TRBJ2-3
clone size: .
CDR3 DNA: TGTGCCAGCACGAGCGGGGGGGCCGTTGGAGATACGCAGTATTTT
CDR3 protein: CASTSGGAVGDTQYF

V gene: TRBV29-1
D gene: .
J gene: TRBJ1-1
clone size: .
CDR3 DNA: TGCAGCGTTGAAGGCAGCGTTGAAGCTTTCTTT
CDR3 protein: CSVEGSVEAFF

V gene: TRBV11-2
D gene: TRBD1
J gene: TRBJ1-3
clone size: .
CDR3 DNA: TGTGCCAGCAGCTCATTGACAGGGAGAAGTAACACCATATATTTT
CDR3 protein: CASSSLTGRSNTIYF

V gene: TRBV7-3
D gene: TRBD1
J gene: TRBJ2-3
clone size: .
CDR3 DNA: TGTGCCAGCAGGTCCGGGACAGTCCAAAACACAGATACGCAGTATTTT
CDR3 protein: CASRSGTVQNTDTQYF

V gene: TRBV6-4
D gene: .
J gene: TRBJ2-3
clone size: few
CDR3 DNA: TGTGCCAGCACCAGACCCCCCAGCACAGATACGCAGTATTTT
CDR3 protein: CASTRPPSTDTQYF

V gene: TRBV4-3
D gene: .
J gene: TRBJ1-1
clone size: .
CDR3 DNA: TGCGCCAGCAGCCAAGATACCGGTAGGGTGGGAACTGAAGCTTTCTTT
CDR3 protein: CASSQDTGRVGTEAFF

V gene: TRBV23-1
D gene: TRBD1
J gene: TRBJ2-1
clone size: few
CDR3 DNA: TGCGCCAGCAGTCCTTGGGACAGGAACAATGAGCAGTTCTTC
CDR3 protein: CASSPWDRNNEQFF

V gene: TRBV7-9
D gene: TRBD1
J gene: TRBJ1-1
clone size: few
CDR3 DNA: TGTGCCAGCAGCACCGAGACAGGGGTGAGAGCTTTCTTT
CDR3 protein: CASSTETGVRAFF

V gene: TRBV12-1
D gene: .
J gene: TRBJ2-5
clone size: .
CDR3 DNA: TGTGCCAGCAACTTCCCCTGGAGGGGTACAGAAGAGACCCAGTACTTC
CDR3 protein: CASNFPWRGTEETQYF

V gene: TRBV18
D gene: TRBD2
J gene: TRBJ2-3
clone size: .
CDR3 DNA: TGTGCCAGCTCACCACCTAGCGGGGTAACAGATACGCAGTATTTT
CDR3 protein: CASSPPSGVTDTQYF

V gene: TRBV5-1
D gene: TRBD2
J gene: TRBJ2-1
clone size: .
CDR3 DNA: TGCGCCAGCAGCTTGGGTGGGACTAGCGCCCGCTCCTACAATGAGCAGTTCTTC
CDR3 protein: CASSLGGTSARSYNEQFF

V gene: TRBV5-1
D gene: .
J gene: TRBJ2-3
clone size: many
CDR3 DNA: TGCGCCAGCAGAGATCCGGTAGGGGCGGCGACAGATACGCAGTATTTT
CDR3 protein: CASRDPVGAATDTQYF

V gene: TRBV5-1
D gene: .
J gene: TRBJ1-1
clone size: .
CDR3 DNA: TGCGCCAGCAGCTTGGTTGGACTGAGGCGAAACACTGAAGCTTTCTTT
CDR3 protein: CASSLVGLRRNTEAFF

V gene: TRBV7-2
D gene: .
J gene: TRBJ2-7
clone size: few
CDR3 DNA: TGTGCCAGCAGCTTAGCCGCGGGGCTCTCCTACGAGCAGTACTTC
CDR3 protein: CASSLAAGLSYEQYF

V gene: TRBV4-1
D gene: TRBD1
J gene: TRBJ2-1
clone size: .
CDR3 DNA: TGCGCCAGCAGCCAACCCCGGGACAGGGGGAATGAGCAGTTCTTC
CDR3 protein: CASSQPRDRGNEQFF

V gene: TRBV4-2
D gene: .
J gene: TRBJ1-6
clone size: .
CDR3 DNA: TGTGCCAGCAGCCAAGATAAGGGTGGCGCGACCTCCTATAATTCACCCCTCCACTTT
CDR3 protein: CASSQDKGGATSYNSPLHF

V gene: TRBV6-5
D gene: .
J gene: TRBJ2-7
clone size: few
CDR3 DNA: TGTGCCAGCAGTGCCTCAGGGGAAGGGTCCTACGAGCAGTACTTC
CDR3 protein: CASSASGEGSYEQYF

V gene: TRBV12-3/TRBV12-4
D gene: TRBD2
J gene: TRBJ2-5
clone size: .
CDR3 DNA: TGTGCCAGCAGTTTGCGACTAGCGGGAAGAGAGACCCAGTACTTC
CDR3 protein: CASSLRLAGRETQYF

V gene: TRBV5-1
D gene: TRBD1
J gene: TRBJ1-1
clone size: .
CDR3 DNA: TGCGCCAGCAGCTCACCGGGACAGGGTGTACCTTTCTTT
CDR3 protein: CASSSPGQGVPFF

V gene: TRBV5-1
D gene: .
J gene: TRBJ2-5
clone size: many
CDR3 DNA: TGCGCCAGCAGCGCGTTGCATTCGGAACAAGAGACCCAGTACTTC
CDR3 protein: CASSALHSEQETQYF

V gene: TRBV6-5
D gene: .
J gene: TRBJ2-2
clone size: .
CDR3 DNA: TGTGCCAGCAGTTACTCGGTGACAAGCACCGGGGAGCTGTTTTTT
CDR3 protein: CASSYSVTSTGELFF

V gene: TRBV12-3/TRBV12-4
D gene: .
J gene: TRBJ2-2
clone size: few
CDR3 DNA: TGTGCCAGCAGGGTCGGGGTGATGAACACCGGGGAGCTGTTTTTT
CDR3 protein: CASRVGVMNTGELFF

V gene: TRBV7-3
D gene: TRBD2
J gene: TRBJ2-1
clone size: .
CDR3 DNA: TGTGCCAGCAGGTTAGGGACTAGCGAGCACAATGAGCAGTTCTTC
CDR3 protein: CASRLGTSEHNEQFF

V gene: TRBV9
D gene: TRBD1
J gene: TRBJ1-1
clone size: .
CDR3 DNA: TGTGCCAGCAGCTCATGGTTGGACAGGGGGCGCGGGACTGAAGCTTTCTTT
CDR3 protein: CASSSWLDRGRGTEAFF

V gene: TRBV7-3
D gene: TRBD2
J gene: TRBJ2-1
clone size: .
CDR3 DNA: TGTGCCAGCAGCCTCGCCGCCGGCGGGGGGACCATTTGGAATGAGCAGTTCTTC
CDR3 protein: CASSLAAGGGTIWNEQFF

V gene: TRBV27
D gene: .
J gene: TRBJ2-3
clone size: .
CDR3 DNA: TGTGCCAGCAGCTTCACCCTAGCAGATACGCAGTATTTT
CDR3 protein: CASSFTLADTQYF

V gene: TRBV4-3
D gene: TRBD2
J gene: TRBJ2-3
clone size: few
CDR3 DNA: TGCGCCAGCAGCCAAGAGGGGGCTAGCGGGGAAACAGATACGCAGTATTTT
CDR3 protein: CASSQEGASGETDTQYF

V gene: TRBV4-2
D gene: .
J gene: TRBJ1-4
clone size: few
CDR3 DNA: TGTGCCAGCAGCCAAGATCCTCAGGCAACAACTAATGAAAAACTGTTTTTT
CDR3 protein: CASSQDPQATTNEKLFF

V gene: TRBV6-2/TRBV6-3
D gene: TRBD2
J gene: TRBJ2-1
clone size: once
CDR3 DNA: TGCGCAGGACAGCGGGGGGGACACAATGAGCAGTTCTTC
CDR3 protein: CAGQRGGHNEQFF